The entry below gives a single T cell receptor beta chain sequence along with its context. This clonotype was counted ten times or more. What antigen it recognizes has not been identified. There are no base qualities to consult, and no much larger clone falls within one base. This record belongs to a study of neurological immune-mediated disorders (dated by TCRdb to the late 2010s). General notes on the study: Peripheral blood TCR-beta repertoires from HTLV-I-associated myelopathy (HAM/TSP) patients, multiple sclerosis patients and healthy controls were compared by UMI-based sequencing. The roughly 100 TCR-beta libraries included longitudinal samples, technical triplicates and paired sorted CD4+ and CD8+ T-cell subsets alongside PBMC samples. Longitudinal HAM/TSP donors and healthy donors each had 3 time-points at intervals of about 3-45 months. Of the approximately 70 subjects in the cohort, about 14 were HAM/TSP patients, some 34 were multiple sclerosis patients, and about 20 were healthy controls. Findings and caveats that apply to the study as a whole: TCR clonal expansion was greatest in HAM/TSP patients and smallest in MS patients, who ranked below even healthy controls. Expanded clones from different subjects shared no identical CDR3 amino acid sequences, which suggests that TCR-beta repertoires were private in all groups.

Its CDR3 holds 15 amino acids, cysteine through phenylalanine. The DNA shown is the 45-base CDR3, in frame from base 1. At the junction V is shortened by 4 bases and J by 2 bases; bases outside the gene matches: 7. Taken from the germline V gene, the CDR1 and CDR2 loops are SGHDT and YYEEEE. Reading the label with the study, this specimen's time point is: longitudinal time-point 2. Healthy controls were blood bank volunteers in Maryland, USA. Unsorted PBMC libraries were generated from 2 million PBMCs stored in RNAlater at -80 °C until RNA extraction. PBMCs were separated from peripheral blood using Ficoll-Hypaque density gradient centrifugation and then cryopreserved in liquid nitrogen. cDNA synthesis used template-switch 5'RACE with a primer carrying a 10-nucleotide random unique molecular identifier tagging each TCR transcript. Every sequencing run yielded over 170 million TCR-beta sequences covering 15-18 subjects. Total RNA was extracted with the RNeasy kit. TCR-beta VDJ regions were amplified with primers for the TCR constant region and the 5'RACE anchor, using the KAPA Real-time Library Amplification kit. Sample indexes and Illumina adaptors were added in a first PCR, and a second PCR then increased library yield. After Ampure bead purification, the roughly 650 bp TCR product was size-selected on a 2% E-gel SizeSelection system. Library quality was checked on a Bioanalyzer, concentration was measured with Qubit, and libraries were quantified with the Kapa Library Quantification kit before pooling. An Illumina HiSeq 2500 was used to sequence the libraries paired-end at 2 x 150 bp. To increase sequence diversity, about 25-31% phiX was spiked into each library pool. The authors' pipeline ran thus. Quality-filtered reads were processed with the UMI-based MiGEC pipeline, and over 75% of raw TCR sequences were removed by the MiGEC pipeline during error correction. VDJ genes were aligned to IMGT germline references, and each clonotype was defined by a unique CDR3 amino acid sequence together with V-J genes. Clonal expansion, Shannon diversity, and CDR3 relatedness (CalcPairwiseDistances, ClusterSamples) were evaluated with VDJtools, and phylogenetic trees were built with CLCbio workbench. Clones with at least 8 unique UMIs were defined as expanded, with this threshold being based on coefficient-of-variation modelling across technical triplicates. TCRdb handled the public reads itself, with Q25 trimming in fastp and clone calling in MiXCR, and kept productive beta chains. Rows are unified per CDR3 protein, each entry keeping the most common DNA and genes. TCRdb, not the authors, supplied the V and J calls. The sample table holds roughly 34,000 distinct CDR3 sequences, of which approximately 13% were seen once. 2.3% of the sample is taken by the ten largest.

The TCR sequence derives from a woman between 40 and 55 years old in good health. Sequencing was performed on PBMCs. This chain joins TRBV5-6 to TRBJ1-2, with TRBD1 identical over 8 junction bases. Here is the DNA: TGTGCCAGCAGCGCAGGACAGGGCTGGAACTATGGCTACACCTTC. It translates as CASSAGQGWNYGYTF.